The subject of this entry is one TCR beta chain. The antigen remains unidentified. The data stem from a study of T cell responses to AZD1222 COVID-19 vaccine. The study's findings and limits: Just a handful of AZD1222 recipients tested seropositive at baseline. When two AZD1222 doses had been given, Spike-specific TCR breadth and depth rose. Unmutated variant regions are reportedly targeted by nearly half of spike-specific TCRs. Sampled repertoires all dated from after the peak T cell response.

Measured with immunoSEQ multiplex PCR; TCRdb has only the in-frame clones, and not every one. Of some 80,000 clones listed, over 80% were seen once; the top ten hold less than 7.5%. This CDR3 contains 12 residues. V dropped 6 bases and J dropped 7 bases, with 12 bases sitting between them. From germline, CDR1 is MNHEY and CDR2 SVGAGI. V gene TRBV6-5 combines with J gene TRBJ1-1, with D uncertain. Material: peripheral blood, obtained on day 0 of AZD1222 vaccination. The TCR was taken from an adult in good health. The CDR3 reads CASSLPDGEAFF. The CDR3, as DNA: TGTGCCAGCAGCCTTCCGGACGGTGAAGCTTTCTTT.